Below are 9 T cell receptor beta chains sequenced from a single sample in a study of OX40 agonist ivuxolimab in advanced cancers. Repertoires were generated with immunoSEQ multiplex PCR, while TCRdb's copy carries only in-frame clones and drops some. The table has roughly 120,000 clones, approximately 89% seen once. Specimen: CD4+ or CD8+ T cells sorted from blood, collected in a trial of the OX40 agonist ivuxolimab. All receptors derive from an adult with an advanced solid tumor such as melanoma, head and neck, liver or kidney cancer.

In its sample, this clone was seen once. V is TRBV7-9 and J is TRBJ2-2; D could derive from TRBD1 or TRBD2 (5 bases each). The germline V gene encodes CDR1 SEHNR and CDR2 FQNEAQ (reference sequence). V lost 2 bases, J lost 9 bases, and 25 bases lay in between. This CDR3 is built from 18 residues. The CDR3 DNA follows: TGTGCCAGCAGCTTACTAGAGCTTCGGGACGGTCTTTTGAGGGAGCTGTTTTTT. Encoded protein: CASSLLELRDGLLRELFF.

The chain recombines TRBV5-4 with TRBJ2-5, with D possibly TRBD2 on 6 matching bases. Germline V gives CDR1 SGHNT, CDR2 YYREEE (reference sequence). This CDR3 has 15 residues. Between the trimmed V and J ends, which lost 3 bases and 3 bases, there was a span of 15 bases. Here the CDR3 reads CASSSALPGEETQYF. The CDR3 DNA reads as TGTGCCAGCAGCTCGGCCTTACCGGGGGAAGAGACCCAGTACTTC.

This chain joins TRBV7-9 and TRBJ2-7; 16 bases align to TRBD2. Germline V gives CDR1 SEHNR, CDR2 FQNEAQ (reference sequence). The CDR3 sequence is 15 residues long. V was clipped by 5 bases and J by 6 bases; unmatched bases: 4. The CDR3 sequence: CASSPGTSGRGEQYF. CDR3 in DNA: TGTGCCAGCAGCCCAGGGACTAGCGGGAGGGGCGAGCAGTACTTC.

V and J are TRBV6-5 and TRBJ1-5; D is unclear. V was pared by 2 bases and J by 6 bases, with 8 bases between. Germline V gene lookup returns CDR1 MNHEY and CDR2 SVGAGI. The CDR3 covers 13 residues. The CDR3 spells CASSYRVGQPQHF. CDR3 DNA: TGTGCCAGCAGTTACAGGGTTGGTCAGCCCCAGCATTTT.

V is TRBV5-8 and J is TRBJ1-2, with 11 bases matching TRBD1. V shed 3 bases, J shed 6 bases, and the junction held 1 base outside the gene matches. The CDR3 length is 13 residues. Germline loops: CDR1 SGHTS, CDR2 YDEGEE. CDR3 residues: CASSWTGGDGYTF. The CDR3, as DNA: TGTGCCAGCAGCTGGACAGGGGGCGATGGCTACACCTTC. The whole variable domain, filled in from reference TRBV5-8 and TRBJ1-2, reads EAGVTQSPTHLIKTRGQQATLRCSPISGHTSVYWYQQALGLGLQFLLWYDEGEERNRGNFPPRFSGRQFPNYSSELNVNALELEDSALYLCASSWTGGDGYTFGSGTRLTVV.

V and J are TRBV5-6 and TRBJ2-7; D possibly corresponds to TRBD2 (5 bases). Germline V gene lookup returns CDR1 SGHDT and CDR2 YYEEEE. This CDR3 has 15 amino acids. V dropped 3 bases and J dropped 7 bases, with 20 bases sitting between them. Here the CDR3 reads CASSSRTVWNLEQYF. The CDR3 nucleotides are TGTGCCAGCAGCTCCCGGACTGTTTGGAACCTGGAGCAGTACTTC.

The V gene is TRBV5-5, the J gene TRBJ2-5; 9 positions agree with TRBD1. This CDR3 region has 15 residues. V gave up 3 bases and J gave up 4 bases; unmatched junction bases: 7. Germline V lookup: CDR1 SGHKS, CDR2 YYEKEE (reference sequence). The CDR3 here is CASSSGQGTLETQYF. The CDR3 nucleotides are TGTGCCAGCAGCTCAGGACAGGGGACTTTAGAGACCCAGTACTTC.

The chain links TRBV11-3 to TRBJ2-7; D ambiguous. Germline V gives CDR1 SGHNT, CDR2 YENEEA. This CDR3 region has 14 residues. With 0 bases removed from V and 10 bases from J, the gap between germline ends came to 16 bases. The CDR3: CASSLDPSDPSQYF. In DNA form, the CDR3 reads TGTGCCAGCAGCTTAGATCCTTCGGACCCCTCCCAGTACTTC.

The chain's CDR3 is CASSPGGPSGNTIYF. The CDR3 coding sequence is TGTGCCAGCAGCCCCGGGGGGCCCTCTGGAAACACCATATATTTT. The chain is built from TRBV9 and TRBJ1-3; maybe TRBD1 (6 bases). The CDR3 consists of 15 residues. Trimming took off 4 bases at V and 0 bases at J, with 11 bases between the two ends. CDR1 is SGDLS, CDR2 YYNGEE, per germline.